This T cell receptor (beta chain) was profiled in a study of T cells in tuberculosis. The CDR3 runs to 14 residues. V lost 2 bases and J lost 0, with 6 bases in between. CDR1 and CDR2 from the germline V gene are SGHNT and YYREEE (reference sequence). Using immunoSEQ multiplex PCR, the repertoire was profiled, and TCRdb retains in-frame clones only, with some absent. The sample yields about 32,000 clones, around 94% seen once. The chain uses TRBV5-4 and TRBJ2-1; D gene ambiguous. Material: PBMCs. This clonotype originated in a donor aged 5 to 30 with latent tuberculosis or without tuberculosis infection. The CDR3 DNA is TGTGCCAGCAGCTTCCCGAGCTCCTACAATGAGCAGTTCTTC. It codes for CASSFPSSYNEQFF.